This entry concerns a single TCR beta chain. Trimming pared 2 bases from V and 6 bases from J, leaving 16 bases between. CDR1 MNHNY and CDR2 SVGAGI come from the germline V gene (reference sequence). The CDR3 loop spans 16 amino acids. Produced via immunoSEQ multiplex PCR; TCRdb's table is partial and in-frame only. Of tens of thousands of clones detected, more than 75% appear once; the ten largest clones hold approximately 0.66%. The data were obtained in a study of OX40 agonist ivuxolimab in advanced cancers. At the level of the study: An agonistic anti-OX40 (CD134) antibody, ivuxolimab, was used to treat the patients. There were three patients with partial responses, one having hepatocellular carcinoma and two cutaneous melanoma.

This clonotype was obtained from an adult with an advanced solid tumor such as melanoma, head and neck, liver or kidney cancer. This material consisted of CD4+ or CD8+ T cells sorted from blood, taken in a trial of the OX40 agonist ivuxolimab. The rearrangement uses TRBV6-6 and TRBJ2-2; the D is unclear. This CDR3 reads CASSYARPQVAGELFF. The CDR3 DNA is TGTGCCAGCAGTTACGCACGGCCCCAGGTTGCCGGGGAGCTGTTTTTT.